This record concerns one T cell receptor (beta chain) sequence. These data belong to a study of blood T cell repertoires in COVID-19. About the study: T cells, B-cell-depleted T cells, or PBMCs provided the cDNA or gDNA that served as material.

Per the original methods: Cell counts per sample came from amplifying reference gene primers. The data were produced by immunoSEQ multiplex PCR, yet TCRdb's version contains in-frame clones alone and is incomplete. The V and J calls and clone size were taken over from that table, and D and trimming were inferred from the DNA. Of about 240,000 clones in the sample, about 90% were seen once. This CDR3 spans 15 amino acids. Germline V gives CDR1 SEHNR, CDR2 FQNEAQ (reference sequence). J gave up 5 bases and V 0 bases, and 6 bases lay outside the gene matches. Seattle patients were enrolled during active infection and followed longitudinally.

Sequencing was done on a sample of peripheral blood. The chain uses TRBV7-9 and TRBJ2-5; 7 bases match TRBD1. The TCR comes from a man aged 30-40 years with COVID-19, enrolled during active disease. The CDR3 spells CASSLAGGREETQYF. Written as DNA, the CDR3 is TGTGCCAGCAGCTTAGCAGGGGGCAGGGAGGAGACCCAGTACTTC.